A selection of T cell receptor beta chains follows, all from one sample in a study of Ad26.COV2.S vaccination and SARS-CoV-2 variants. Produced via immunoSEQ multiplex PCR; TCRdb's table is partial and in-frame only. The table shows a few hundred thousand clones, with 80% to 95% occurring only once. The sequences come from peripheral blood, collected in a trial of Ad26.COV2.S vaccine versus placebo. Receptors originate from a person aged 18-60 years who received the Ad26.COV2.S COVID-19 vaccine or a placebo. The CDR3 runs from the conserved cysteine through the conserved F or W. A D gene is named only where the DNA matches it firmly. Not all rows give a size; the values are once, few, many and, for expanded clones, a class.

.	TRBJ2-1	TRBD2	TRBV27	CASSSLSSGSSRRYNEQFF	TGTGCCAGCAGTTCCCTTTCTAGCGGGAGCTCAAGGAGGTACAATGAGCAGTTCTTC
few	TRBJ2-1	TRBD2	TRBV3-1/TRBV3-2	CASSLRGSGRADNEQFF	TGTGCCAGCAGCCTCAGGGGAAGCGGGAGGGCGGACAATGAGCAGTTCTTC
.	TRBJ2-7	TRBD2	TRBV6-6	CASRSGGIYEQYF	TGTGCCAGCAGATCGGGGGGTATCTACGAGCAGTACTTC
.	TRBJ1-3	TRBD1	TRBV30	CAWSRGGEGGNTIYF	TGTGCCTGGAGCAGGGGGGGTGAAGGTGGAAACACCATATATTTT
.	TRBJ1-1	.	TRBV11-3	CASSLEFWGQGNTEAFF	TGTGCCAGCAGCTTAGAATTCTGGGGCCAGGGAAACACTGAAGCTTTCTTT
.	TRBJ1-1	.	TRBV10-2	CASTYLGGTEAFF	TGCGCCAGCACTTATCTGGGGGGCACTGAAGCTTTCTTT
.	TRBJ2-2	TRBD1	TRBV4-1	CASSQAGQGGTGELFF	TGCGCCAGCAGCCAAGCCGGACAGGGGGGCACCGGGGAGCTGTTTTTT
.	TRBJ2-5	.	TRBV7-9	CASRGQETQYF	TGTGCCAGCCGGGGGCAAGAGACCCAGTACTTC
.	TRBJ2-7	TRBD2	TRBV6-7	CASSYRREAPYEQYF	TGTGCCAGCAGTTATCGACGGGAGGCGCCCTACGAGCAGTACTTC
.	TRBJ2-1	TRBD2	TRBV6-2/TRBV6-3	CASSPASGLAGSYNEQFF	TGTGCCAGCAGCCCTGCCAGCGGACTAGCGGGATCCTACAATGAGCAGTTCTTC
.	TRBJ2-3	TRBD2	TRBV19	CASTTGTSGYTQYF	TGTGCCAGTACCACCGGGACTAGCGGCTATACGCAGTATTTT
.	TRBJ2-1	TRBD2	TRBV11-2	CASSLGVAGGPHEQFF	TGTGCCAGCAGCTTAGGGGTAGCGGGAGGGCCCCATGAGCAGTTCTTC
once	TRBJ2-7	.	TRBV5-6	CASSLGSFGRTYEQYF	TGTGCCAGCAGCTTGGGTTCTTTCGGCAGGACCTACGAGCAGTACTTC
.	TRBJ2-7	TRBD1	TRBV5-1	CASSLGDRGHDEQYF	TGCGCCAGCAGCTTGGGAGACAGGGGCCATGACGAGCAGTACTTC
.	TRBJ1-4	.	TRBV5-6	CASSDYRSEKLFF	TGTGCCAGCAGCGACTACAGGTCTGAAAAACTGTTTTTT